The clone carrying this T cell receptor beta chain came up a few times. A read error may explain this, as a much larger clone is one base away. Total RNA, at least 5 micrograms per sample, came from PBMCs. A sample-barcoded 5' primer and a J-beta primer mix were used in a second PCR of roughly 7 to 11 cycles. Using its own MiXCR run on the 5' RACE reads, TCRdb lists one record per CDR3 protein. Here the sample spans 870,000 or so distinct CDR3 sequences, about 28% being singletons. The CDR3 is 16 residues long. Germline CDR1 and CDR2: LGHNA and YNFKEQ. The data were obtained in a study of blood T cells in healthy people across ages.

The TCR sequence derives from an elderly woman in good health. The sequenced sample was blood. The chain employs TRBV4-2 and TRBJ2-1, with a tentative D call TRBD2 (6 bases). The DNA matches TRBJ2-7 better at its end, which makes the J call doubtful. CDR3 amino acids: CASSQGLGPSYNEQYF. The CDR3 coding sequence is TGTGCCAGCAGCCAAGGACTAGGCCCCTCCTACAATGAGCAGTACTTC.